This T cell receptor (beta chain) was captured by sequencing in a study of cytomegalovirus exposure and HLA in healthy donors. The PCR was carried out with 60 Vbeta primers and 13 Jbeta primers. Sequencing was performed with immunoSEQ multiplex PCR; in TCRdb, only in-frame clones are kept and a portion is missing. The repertoire holds approximately 170,000 clones, approximately 80% seen once, with 0.95% to 1.5% in the top ten. Comments on this clone: Its antigen is not identified.

General observations from the study: There were approximately 150 TCR beta chains listed as cytomegalovirus-associated.

With V trimmed by 2 bases and J by 4 bases, 10 bases remained unmatched. The CDR3 is 17 residues long. Germline V gene sequence: CDR1 MNHEY, CDR2 SMNVEV (reference sequence). The chain couples TRBV27 to TRBJ2-7; 11 positions match TRBD1. This TCR came from a boy aged 2 to 10 in good health and CMV-seronegative. Sequencing used PBMCs. The CDR3 loop reads CASSLLNPGQGGYEQYF. CDR3 bases: TGTGCCAGCAGTTTACTTAACCCGGGACAGGGGGGTTACGAGCAGTACTTC.